Below, one TCR beta chain is given with its context. Profiled with immunoSEQ multiplex PCR; TCRdb holds only in-frame clones, not every one. The top ten hold around 4.1% of the sample, which has about 120,000 clones, 90% seen once. This sample was included in a study of blood T cell repertoires in COVID-19. Turning to the study itself: Samples representing acute and convalescent COVID-19 were sourced from the United States, Italy and Spain. The analysed material was cDNA or gDNA that came from T cells, B-cell-depleted T cells, or PBMCs.

The CDR3 spans 15 residues. Germline CDR1 reads SEHNR; CDR2 reads FQNEAQ (reference sequence). V lost 0 bases and J lost 4, with 12 bases in between. During active infection, Seattle patients enrolled and were then monitored through disease. This TCR came from an older woman with COVID-19, enrolled during active disease. The gene calls are TRBV7-9 and TRBJ1-2; D ambiguous. Sequencing was done on a sample of peripheral blood. CDR3 in amino acids: CASSLALAGGYGYTF. For the CDR3, the DNA is TGTGCCAGCAGCTTAGCGCTGGCGGGAGGCTATGGCTACACCTTC.